The 22 T cell receptor beta chains below were found in one sample sequenced in a study of T cells in women clearing cervical HPV infection. Measured with immunoSEQ multiplex PCR; TCRdb has only the in-frame clones, and not every one. This sample's clone table lists about 20,000 clones. Sample: blood buffy coat. These receptors all stem from a woman between 18 and 70 years old with a cervical HPV16 infection that either progressed to CIN3+ or cleared (not recorded which).

CDR3 protein: CASSFITGNTEAFF. Partial CDR3 DNA: TGTGCCAGCAGCTTCATCACAGGGAACACTGAA. The chain has TRBV11-2 and TRBJ1-1; TRBD1 is a possible D gene (5 bases). The read halts 3 residues ahead of the CDR3 end, with the missing end drawn from the germline J gene. Germline V lookup: CDR1 SGHAT, CDR2 FQNNGV. V dropped 3 bases and J dropped 1 base, with 9 bases sitting between them. The CDR3 extends over 14 amino acids.

Concerning this clone itself: The read terminates 3 residues before the CDR3 end, so the remaining end is supplied by the germline J gene. This chain connects TRBV24-1 to TRBJ2-2, with a weak D call TRBD2 (5 bases). V lost 5 bases, J lost 3 bases, and 18 bases lay in between. The germline V gene encodes CDR1 KGHDR and CDR2 SFDVKD. There are 17 residues in the CDR3. CDR3 region: CATSAEGRLLDTGELFF. Incomplete CDR3 DNA: TGTGCCACCAGTGCTGAGGGCCGCCTCCTGGACACCGGGGAG.

With respect to this clone: Read coverage stops 3 residues before the CDR3 terminus; the germline J gene supplies the remainder. The rearrangement links TRBV7-9 to TRBJ1-2; D perhaps matches TRBD1 (5 bases). Germline assignment: CDR1 SEHNR and CDR2 FQNEAQ (reference sequence). The length of the CDR3 is 12 residues. The CDR3 spells CASSLGGDTYTF. The CDR3 DNA, read in part, is TGTGCCAGCAGCTTGGGGGGAGATACC.

For this clone: The sequence runs out 3 residues before the end of the CDR3; the remainder is reconstructed from the germline J gene. The V and J genes are TRBV5-4 and TRBJ2-5; TRBD1 matches at 7 bases. Losses at the gene ends were 7 bases for V and 1 base for J; bases not matched to a gene: 10. The germline V gene has CDR1 SGHNT and CDR2 YYREEE (reference sequence). The CDR3 loop spans 15 amino acids. The covered CDR3 bases are TGTGCCAGCGGTCAACCGGGACAGAGCCAAGAGACC. It is translated as CASGQPGQSQET. The full CDR3 sequence reads CASGQPGQSQETQYF.

About this clone itself: The sequence runs out 3 residues before the end of the CDR3; the remainder is reconstructed from the germline J gene. The genes are TRBV19 and TRBJ1-3; D unresolved. CDR3 length: 14 amino acids. Germline V gene data show CDR1 as LNHDA and CDR2 as SQIVND (reference sequence). V was pared by 6 bases and J by 0 bases, with 9 bases between. The CDR3 bases that were read are TGTGCCAGTAGAGCCTCTTACTCTGGAAACACC. This codes for CASRASYSGNT. The entire CDR3 protein reads CASRASYSGNTIYF.

About this clone itself: The CDR3 end falls 3 residues outside the read, so it is completed with the germline J gene. The V gene is TRBV30, the J gene TRBJ1-3; D is unresolved. Germline V gene sequence: CDR1 GTSNPN, CDR2 SVGIG (reference sequence). Between the trimmed V and J ends, which lost 4 bases and 3 bases, there was a span of 7 bases. There are 12 residues in the CDR3. Here the CDR3 reads CAWTPRGNTIYF. CDR3 DNA, as far as it was read: TGTGCCTGGACCCCCCGTGGAAACACC.

About this clone: Coverage ceases 3 residues before the CDR3 finishes, and the germline J gene fills in the end. V and J are TRBV23-1 and TRBJ2-7, with D possibly being TRBD1 (7 bases). TRBV23-1 is known as an ORF, though its function is uncertain. The CDR3 is made up of 13 amino acids. Trimming cost V 0 bases and J 6 bases, with 9 bases left between them. The CDR3 loop is CASSQSQGGEQYF. The sequenced part of the CDR3 DNA is TGCGCCAGCAGTCAATCTCAGGGGGGCGAG.

Concerning this clone itself: With the read ending 3 residues before the CDR3 end, the germline J gene is used to fill in that end. The V and J genes are TRBV14 and TRBJ2-7; 8 nucleotides match TRBD2. CDR3 length: 15 amino acids. CDR1 is SGHDN, CDR2 FVKESK, per germline. V was clipped by 0 bases and J by 2 bases; unmatched bases: 3. Partial CDR3 DNA: TGTGCCAGCAGCCAAGACCGGACTAGCCCCTACGAG. Translation: CASSQDRTSPYE. The full CDR3 is CASSQDRTSPYEQYF.

The CDR3 sequence: CASSRDYGEKLFF. CDR3 bases read: TGTGCCAGCTCAAGGGACTATGGGGAAAAA. This sequence joins TRBV18 and TRBJ1-4; weak D call: TRBD1 (5 bases). The read ends 3 residues shy of where the CDR3 ends; the end is completed using the germline J gene. Between the trimmed V and J ends, which lost 5 bases and 8 bases, there was a span of 12 bases. Germline V gives CDR1 KGHSH, CDR2 LQKENI. The CDR3 covers 13 residues.

Of note for this clone: The sequenced fragment ends 3 residues before the CDR3 boundary, so the rest is inferred from the germline J gene. The rearrangement links TRBV19 to TRBJ2-3; 9 bases fit TRBD1. CDR3 length: 15 residues. The germline V gene has CDR1 LNHDA and CDR2 SQIVND (reference sequence). Incomplete CDR3 DNA: TGTGCCAGTAGTATCGGGACAGGGTTATATCAGCCG. Amino acid sequence: CASSIGTGLYQP. The whole CDR3 protein reads CASSIGTGLYQPQYF.

Worth noting for this clone: With the read ending 3 residues before the CDR3 end, the germline J gene is used to fill in that end. V and J are TRBV11-3 and TRBJ2-1, with 7 bases that match TRBD1. V trimming: 5 bases; J trimming: 5 bases; junction bases outside the gene matches: 3. CDR3 length: 13 residues. CDR1 SGHNT and CDR2 YENEEA come from the germline V gene. The CDR3 loop is CASSPGTDNEQFF. CDR3 DNA, as far as it was read: TGTGCCAGCAGCCCCGGGACAGACAATGAG.

With regard to this clone: The CDR3 end lies 3 residues beyond the end of the read and is filled in from the germline J gene. The J gene is TRBJ2-3, the V gene TRBV6-1; 12 nucleotides line up with TRBD2. CDR1 is MNHNS, CDR2 SASEGT, per germline. The CDR3 loop spans 16 amino acids. The part of the CDR3 DNA that was read is TGTGCCAGCAGTGTGACTAGCGGGAGACCCCACGAGACG. It yields the protein CASSVTSGRPHET. The whole CDR3 protein is CASSVTSGRPHETQYF.

As regards this clone: From the germline J gene comes the end of the CDR3, since the read stops 3 residues before it. The rearrangement links TRBV6-2 or TRBV6-3 to TRBJ1-1; D not resolved. The CDR3 has 14 residues. Germline V CDR1 and CDR2: MNHEY, SVGEGT. The sequenced CDR3 bases are TGTGCCAGCAGTTTATGGACTGTGCCGGAGACA. This translates into CASSLWTVPET. The whole CDR3 protein is CASSLWTVPETAFF.

This clone registers large (0.1 to 1%) by frequency. The read terminates 3 residues ahead of where the CDR3 ends, so the germline J gene completes it. The chain joins TRBV24-1 to TRBJ2-5; D may match TRBD1 or TRBD2 (7 bases each). Germline CDR1 and CDR2: KGHDR and SFDVKD. V lost 0 bases, J lost 5 bases, and 12 bases lay in between. This CDR3 has 15 amino acids. CDR3 DNA (partial): TGTGCCACCAGTGATTTGGGGGAGGGGGCGGAGACC. This translates into CATSDLGEGAET. The entire CDR3 protein reads CATSDLGEGAETQYF.

For this clone: Read sequence stops 3 residues before the CDR3 end, and the germline J gene provides the missing end. The chain employs TRBV2 and TRBJ2-4, with a tentative D call TRBD1 (5 bases). The germline V gene has CDR1 SNHLY and CDR2 FYNNEI. The CDR3 covers 15 residues. The V and J ends lost 6 bases and 0 bases respectively, with 12 bases between them. The CDR3 DNA, read in part, is TGTGCCAGCAGGGGCATCCAGGGAGCCAAAAACATT. This encodes CASRGIQGAKNI. The whole CDR3 sequence reads CASRGIQGAKNIQYF.

Points on this clone: The read halts 3 residues ahead of the CDR3 end, with the missing end drawn from the germline J gene. J is TRBJ2-2 and V is TRBV7-9; possibly TRBD2 for D (6 bases). The CDR3 length is 13 residues. In germline, CDR1 is SEHNR, CDR2 FQNEAQ (reference sequence). Between the trimmed V and J ends, which lost 7 bases and 4 bases, there was a span of 10 bases. CDR3 sequence: CASNQGGTGELFF. The CDR3 bases that were read are TGTGCCAGCAATCAGGGAGGCACCGGGGAG.

Its frequency marks this clone as medium-sized. The read falls 3 residues short of the CDR3 end, and the missing part is taken from the germline J gene. This chain joins TRBV5-1 and TRBJ2-7; 8 positions match TRBD1. CDR1 and CDR2 from the germline V gene are SGHRS and YFSETQ. J gave up 6 bases and V 1 base, and 3 bases lay outside the gene matches. CDR3 size: 13 residues. The CDR3 loop is CASSLWTGSEQYF. The DNA read from the CDR3 is TGCGCCAGCAGCTTGTGGACAGGGAGCGAG.

About this clone itself: The read finishes 3 residues shy of the CDR3 end, and the germline J gene is used to complete it. This chain joins TRBV18 and TRBJ1-5, with 12 positions matching TRBD1. V trimming: 5 bases; J trimming: 4 bases; junction bases outside the gene matches: 3. This CDR3 has 15 amino acids. Germline CDR1 is KGHSH and CDR2 is LQKENI. The CDR3 is CASSGTGGGNQPQHF. CDR3 DNA, as far as it was read: TGTGCCAGCTCAGGGACAGGGGGCGGGAATCAGCCC.

In regard to this clone: Coverage ceases 3 residues before the CDR3 finishes, and the germline J gene fills in the end. The chain joins TRBV20-1 to TRBJ2-7, with D tentatively TRBD2 (5 bases). Germline CDR1 DFQATT, CDR2 SNEGSKA (reference sequence). Trimming took off 6 bases at V and 1 base at J, with 13 bases between the two ends. The CDR3 is made up of 13 amino acids. CDR3 DNA (partial): TGCAGTGCCTCTCCAGGACTTTCCTACGAG. This sequence encodes CSASPGLSYE. The entire CDR3 reads CSASPGLSYEQYF.

The CDR3 bases that were read are TGTGCCAGCAGCTATGCCTCAGGGTCGGAGACC. Its protein product is CASSYASGSET. The full-length CDR3 reads as CASSYASGSETQYF. This chain links TRBV5-4 with TRBJ2-5; D is perhaps TRBD1 (5 bases). The CDR3 end falls 3 residues outside the read, so it is completed with the germline J gene. The CDR3 is 14 residues long. The germline gives CDR1 SGHNT, CDR2 YYREEE (reference sequence). Between the trimmed V and J ends, which lost 3 bases and 5 bases, there was a span of 14 bases.

A note on this clone: The read terminates 3 residues before the CDR3 end, so the remaining end is supplied by the germline J gene. V is TRBV7-3 and J is TRBJ1-1; 9 positions agree with TRBD1. Germline V gives CDR1 SGHTA, CDR2 FQGTGA. The length of the CDR3 is 14 residues. CDR3 DNA, as far as it was read: TGTGCCAGCAGCTCCTCACGACAGGGGGGGACA. Encoded protein: CASSSSRQGGT. Given in full, the CDR3 is CASSSSRQGGTAFF. The entire variable domain, with the rest obtained from reference TRBV7-3 and TRBJ1-1, is as follows: GAGVSQTPSNKVTEKGKYVELRCDPISGHTALYWYRQSLGQGPEFLIYFQGTGAADDSGLPNDRFFAVRPEGSVSTLKIQRTERGDSAVYLCASSSSRQGGTAFFGQGTRLTVV.

As concerns this clone: The read terminates 3 residues ahead of where the CDR3 ends, so the germline J gene completes it. This chain uses TRBV5-6 with TRBJ1-2; the D is unclear. The CDR3 has 12 residues. CDR1 and CDR2 (germline): SGHDT, YYEEEE. The DNA read from the CDR3 is TGTGCCAGCAGTTCTAACAGTTACGAC. Translating gives CASSSNSYD. The entire CDR3 reads CASSSNSYDYTF.